One sample yielded the 18 T cell receptor beta chains listed below, sequenced in a study of shared T cell receptors in the human thymus. This table comes from immunoSEQ multiplex PCR, and its TCRdb copy is limited to in-frame clones, with some not included. Of hundreds of thousands of clones detected, about 87% appear once; the ten largest clones hold roughly 0.0094%. These data are also associated with another study on human thymus T cells.

The specimen sequenced was thymocytes. The receptors were gathered from a boy in the first two years of life with a congenital heart defect.

J is TRBJ1-2 and V is TRBV6-5, with TRBD1 identical over 9 bases. The CDR3 extends over 13 amino acids. Trimming removed 4 bases from V and 6 bases from J; junction bases left unmatched: 3. CDR1 and CDR2 (germline): MNHEY, SVGAGI. The CDR3 DNA sequence: TGTGCCAGCAGTTGGGACAGGGCCAATGGCTACACCTTC. It is translated as CASSWDRANGYTF.

J is TRBJ2-6 and V is TRBV11-2, with TRBD2 as a possible D gene (7 bases). Germline CDR1 is SGHAT and CDR2 is FQNNGV. The CDR3 covers 17 residues. The germline V and J ends were trimmed by 4 bases and 4 bases, with 17 bases remaining between them. Here the CDR3 DNA reads TGTGCCAGCAGCTATATAGGGGGAGGGAACGGGGCCAACGTCCTGACTTTC. Translation gives CASSYIGGGNGANVLTF.

This chain connects TRBV5-6 to TRBJ2-7; 9 bases map to TRBD2. Germline CDR1 is SGHDT and CDR2 is YYEEEE. V was pared by 4 bases and J by 1 base, with 15 bases of the junction left unmatched. The CDR3 sequence is 18 residues long. The CDR3 loop is CASSKRRLAENLSYEQYF. The CDR3 DNA sequence: TGTGCCAGCAGCAAACGAAGACTAGCGGAAAACCTATCCTACGAGCAGTACTTC.

The sample holds one count of this clone. The rearrangement uses TRBV28 and TRBJ1-4; D gene ambiguous. The CDR3 is 17 residues long. Trimming shortened V by 4 bases and J by 8 bases, and 23 bases separated the two germline ends. Germline CDR1 and CDR2: MDHEN and SYDVKM. The DNA of the CDR3 is TGTGCCAGCAGTTACCGTTCGTCGGGGTCCGCGCGGGAAAAACTGTTTTTT. Encoded protein: CASSYRSSGSAREKLFF. The full variable domain, its missing parts supplied by reference TRBV28 and TRBJ1-4, is DVKVTQSSRYLVKRTGEKVFLECVQDMDHENMFWYRQDPGLGLRLIYFSYDVKMKEKGDIPEGYSVSREKKERFSLILESASTNQTSMYLCASSYRSSGSAREKLFFGSGTQLSVL.

The V and J genes are TRBV6-5 and TRBJ1-3; D is undetermined. The V end was cut by 6 bases, the J end by 4 bases, with 13 bases between. The CDR3 runs 14 residues. Germline assignment: CDR1 MNHEY and CDR2 SVGAGI. As DNA, the CDR3 is TGTGCCAGCAGCCCCTACGGGAGAGGAAACACCATATATTTT. It codes for CASSPYGRGNTIYF.

This sequence joins TRBV19 and TRBJ1-4; no clear D gene. Between the trimmed V and J ends, which lost 10 bases and 4 bases, there was a span of 10 bases. CDR3 length: 12 amino acids. Germline V gives CDR1 LNHDA, CDR2 SQIVND (reference sequence). CDR3 in DNA: TGTGCCACCGGGGAGCTTAATGAAAAACTGTTTTTT. This codes for CATGELNEKLFF.

The chain joins TRBV7-2 to TRBJ1-1; D unresolved. Per the germline V gene, CDR1 is SGHTA and CDR2 is FQGNSA. Trimming took 0 bases from V and 4 from J, leaving 9 bases between them. The CDR3 sequence is 14 residues long. The CDR3 protein is CASSLAGRPTEAFF. The CDR3 nucleotides read TGTGCCAGCAGCTTAGCCGGCAGGCCCACTGAAGCTTTCTTT.

The chain links TRBV7-8 to TRBJ2-1; the D gene is possibly TRBD2 (6 bases). The CDR3 spans 14 residues. Germline V gene sequence: CDR1 SGHVS, CDR2 FQNEAQ. Trimming took 1 base from V and 4 from J, leaving 8 bases between them. CDR3 in DNA: TGTGCCAGCAGCTTAGGACTAGAGTACAATGAGCAGTTCTTC. Amino acids: CASSLGLEYNEQFF.

The V and J genes are TRBV29-1 and TRBJ2-1; TRBD2 is a possible D gene (6 bases). V gave up 1 base and J gave up 2 bases, with 30 bases separating them. This CDR3 is built from 21 residues. Germline V gene lookup returns CDR1 SQVTM and CDR2 ANQGSEA. CDR3 sequence reads: CSVEVISWEAKDSGPYNEQFF. The CDR3 DNA reads as TGCAGCGTTGAAGTCATCTCGTGGGAGGCCAAAGATAGCGGACCCTACAATGAGCAGTTCTTC.

The V and J genes are TRBV27 and TRBJ2-7, with 7 positions matching TRBD1. J lost 6 bases, V lost 5 bases, and 7 bases had no gene match. The length of the CDR3 is 13 residues. Germline assignment: CDR1 MNHEY and CDR2 SMNVEV (reference sequence). CDR3 in DNA: TGTGCCAGCAGTATACCGGGACAGCCCGAGCAGTACTTC. Encoded protein: CASSIPGQPEQYF.

The CDR3 loop is CACRVSSTYEQYF. The DNA of the CDR3 is TGTGCCTGCCGGGTTTCCAGTACCTACGAGCAGTACTTC. The chain couples TRBV6-5 to TRBJ2-7; D not resolved. Between the trimmed V and J ends, which lost 11 bases and 2 bases, there was a span of 16 bases. CDR1 is MNHEY, CDR2 SVGAGI, per germline. This CDR3 has 13 amino acids.

The chain has TRBV19 and TRBJ1-1, with 9 bases identical to TRBD1. CDR3 size: 21 residues. With V trimmed by 5 bases and J by 0 bases, 22 bases remained unmatched. The V gene's germline CDR1 is LNHDA and CDR2 SQIVND (reference sequence). The CDR3 region is CASSPLPGQGLKFPMNTEAFF. The CDR3 bases are TGTGCCAGTAGTCCCCTTCCGGGACAGGGCTTAAAATTTCCTATGAACACTGAAGCTTTCTTT.

V gene TRBV28 combines with J gene TRBJ1-1; tentative D call: TRBD1 (5 bases). Per germline, CDR1 MDHEN and CDR2 SYDVKM. The CDR3 has 15 residues. The germline V and J ends were trimmed by 3 bases and 3 bases, with 14 bases remaining between them. This CDR3 reads CASSLARAGDTEAFF. The CDR3 coding sequence is TGTGCCAGCAGTTTGGCCAGGGCGGGGGACACTGAAGCTTTCTTT.

The chain joins TRBV19 to TRBJ2-1; 12 nucleotides align to TRBD2. The germline CDR1 and CDR2 sequences are LNHDA and SQIVND (reference sequence). The junction had 5 bases not matched to a gene; V was cut back by 1 base and J by 10 bases. The CDR3 has 15 residues. The CDR3 DNA reads as TGTGCCAGTAGTATAGTCCGACTAGCGGGAGAGGAGCAGTTCTTC. Translation: CASSIVRLAGEEQFF.

The chain employs TRBV29-1 and TRBJ1-2, with D tentatively TRBD1 (5 bases). Germline loops: CDR1 SQVTM, CDR2 ANQGSEA. Trimming removed 6 bases at V and 1 base at J, with 27 bases between. The length of the CDR3 is 18 residues. CDR3 DNA sequence: TGCAGCGTAGCCAATCCTCCGTTAATTTTAGGGGATAACTATGGCTACACCTTC. Its translation is CSVANPPLILGDNYGYTF.

This clone was seen only once. The V gene is TRBV27, the J gene TRBJ2-2; 8 bases align to TRBD1. The CDR3 extends over 16 amino acids. Per the germline V gene, CDR1 is MNHEY and CDR2 is SMNVEV (reference sequence). The V and J ends lost 5 bases and 2 bases, in that order; junction bases with no gene match: 7. CDR3 nucleotide sequence: TGTGCCAGCAGTGCGCTCACAGGGGGAAACACCGGGGAGCTGTTTTTT. Its protein product is CASSALTGGNTGELFF.

The chain employs TRBV6-5 and TRBJ2-1; no reliable D call. The germline gives CDR1 MNHEY, CDR2 SVGAGI. V was clipped by 2 bases and J by 5 bases, with 10 bases between them. This CDR3 spans 14 amino acids. The CDR3 here is CASSYTSLHNEQFF. The CDR3 DNA is TGTGCCAGCAGTTACACTTCTCTTCACAATGAGCAGTTCTTC.

This clone has only one observation. The chain employs TRBV14 and TRBJ2-2; D might be TRBD1 (5 bases). The V end lost 2 bases, the J end lost 4 bases, and 11 bases lay between the germline ends. The CDR3 totals 15 residues. Germline lookup yields CDR1 SGHDN and CDR2 FVKESK. The CDR3 sequence is CASSQWVGVTGELFF. CDR3 in DNA: TGTGCCAGCAGCCAATGGGTAGGGGTCACCGGGGAGCTGTTTTTT. The full variable domain, with the rest looked up from reference TRBV14 and TRBJ2-2, is EAGVTQFPSHSVIEKGQTVTLRCDPISGHDNLYWYRRVMGKEIKFLLHFVKESKQDESGMPNNRFLAERTGGTYSTLKVQPAELEDSGVYFCASSQWVGVTGELFFGEGSRLTVL.